The table lists the clone carrying this T cell receptor beta chain with a count of one. The antigen is undetermined. This sample was included in a study of multiple sclerosis patients with progressive multifocal leukoencephalopathy. Whole-study findings and limits: No common TRBV or TRBJ usage or pairing appeared at PML.

Described time point: time of PML onset. The T3 samples were drawn when PML began. Trimming took off 5 bases at V and 7 bases at J, with 11 bases between the two ends. CDR1 and CDR2 from the germline V gene are SGHAT and FQNNGV. The CDR3 contains 12 residues. Sequencing was performed with immunoSEQ multiplex PCR; in TCRdb, only in-frame clones are kept and a portion is missing. The sample carries some 31,000 clones, 87% recorded once. The chain employs TRBV11-2 and TRBJ1-1; no clear D. The starting material was PBMCs, obtained from a patient treated with natalizumab. The TCR was taken from a human donor with progressive multifocal leukoencephalopathy. The CDR3 protein is CASSREQNEAFF. The CDR3 DNA reads TGTGCCAGCAGCCGAGAACAGAATGAAGCTTTCTTT.